This T cell receptor (beta chain) appears in the sequencing data of a study of OX40 agonist ivuxolimab in advanced cancers. Across the whole study: Patients took ivuxolimab, an agonistic anti-OX40 (CD134) antibody.

Exclusion applied to patients with autoimmune disease history or systemic immunosuppression. With baseline, cycle 4 day 1, and cycle 7 day 1 as timepoints, blood was sampled. General study results and limits: Averaging showed that CD8+ T cells had more expanded clones than CD4+ did.

TCRdb keeps only in-frame clones here, not all; method: immunoSEQ multiplex PCR. The sample lists about 69,000 clones, roughly 90% occurring once. In regard to this clone: Its antigen is still unknown.

There are 18 residues in the CDR3. CDR1 and CDR2 (germline): MDHEN, SYDVKM. V was pared by 2 bases and J by 0 bases, with 14 bases between. The receptor was isolated from an adult with an advanced solid tumor such as melanoma, head and neck, liver or kidney cancer. The sequencing here drew on CD4+ or CD8+ T cells sorted from blood, taken in a trial of the OX40 agonist ivuxolimab. The chain links TRBV28 to TRBJ2-6, with D perhaps TRBD1 (5 bases). The chain's CDR3 is CASSLTSGMGSGANVLTF. The CDR3 bases are TGTGCCAGCAGTTTAACGTCAGGGATGGGCTCTGGGGCCAACGTCCTGACTTTC.